One sample yielded the 10 T cell receptor beta chains listed below, sequenced in a study of OX40 agonist ivuxolimab in advanced cancers. TCRdb keeps only in-frame clones here, not all; method: immunoSEQ multiplex PCR. Among tens of thousands of clones listed, approximately 84% were seen once. The sample here was CD4+ or CD8+ T cells sorted from blood, taken in a trial of the OX40 agonist ivuxolimab. The receptors originated from an adult with an advanced solid tumor such as melanoma, head and neck, liver or kidney cancer.

V gene TRBV7-9 combines with J gene TRBJ2-3, with 8 bases that match TRBD2. This CDR3 spans 15 amino acids. CDR1 is SEHNR and CDR2 is FQNEAQ in the germline V gene (reference sequence). Trimming removed 3 bases from V and 2 bases from J; junction bases left unmatched: 4. This CDR3 reads CASSFGGGSTDTQYF. DNA for the CDR3: TGTGCCAGCAGCTTTGGCGGGGGGTCCACAGATACGCAGTATTTT.

This clone turned up a few times. The chain employs TRBV29-1 and TRBJ2-1; D possibly corresponds to TRBD2 (6 bases). This CDR3 is 15 amino acids long. V was clipped by 2 bases and J by 3 bases, with 14 bases between them. Looked up from germline, CDR1 is SQVTM and CDR2 is ANQGSEA. CDR3 amino acids: CSVEMSGVDYNEQFF. CDR3 coding DNA: TGCAGCGTTGAAATGTCGGGGGTGGACTACAATGAGCAGTTCTTC.

The chain links TRBV27 to TRBJ1-6, with D possibly being TRBD1 (6 bases). V was cut by 6 bases and J by 4 bases, with 25 bases left in between. CDR3 length: 19 residues. CDR1 and CDR2 from the germline V gene are MNHEY and SMNVEV (reference sequence). This CDR3 is CASRALLGARGAYNSPLHF. CDR3 coding DNA: TGTGCCAGCAGGGCTCTATTAGGAGCGAGGGGGGCATATAATTCACCCCTCCACTTT.

The V call is TRBV5-6, the J call TRBJ2-1; TRBD1 matches 9 bases. The V segment lost 4 bases and the J segment 9 bases; nucleotides outside the gene matches: 14. The CDR3 totals 16 residues. Germline loops: CDR1 SGHDT, CDR2 YYEEEE. The CDR3 nucleotides read TGTGCCAGCAGCGATACAGGGGGCGCCCCCGGTTCTGAGCAGTTCTTC. Translation: CASSDTGGAPGSEQFF.

This chain connects TRBV5-1 to TRBJ1-6; possible D gene TRBD1, 5 bases. The germline gives CDR1 SGHRS, CDR2 YFSETQ. The CDR3 has 15 residues. Deletions cut 3 bases from V and 10 bases from J, with 17 bases between. CDR3 DNA: TGCGCCAGCAGCTCTGATGGGGGGACTGGATCACCCCTCCACTTT. This encodes CASSSDGGTGSPLHF.

The chain combines TRBV29-1 with TRBJ2-5; 9 nucleotides agree with TRBD2. V lost 3 bases, J lost 5 bases, and 4 bases stayed unmatched. The CDR3 sequence is 13 residues long. From germline, CDR1 is SQVTM and CDR2 ANQGSEA. The CDR3 region is CSVDLSGGETQYF. The CDR3 coding sequence is TGCAGCGTTGACCTCAGCGGGGGGGAGACCCAGTACTTC.

V is TRBV2 and J is TRBJ1-1; 7 positions match TRBD1. V was pared by 6 bases and J by 4 bases, with 8 bases of the junction left unmatched. This CDR3 has 14 residues. The V gene's germline CDR1 is SNHLY and CDR2 FYNNEI. CDR3 coding DNA: TGTGCCAGCAGGAGACAGGGTGGAAGCACTGAAGCTTTCTTT. Protein product: CASRRQGGSTEAFF.

The J gene is TRBJ1-1, the V gene TRBV7-3; D is unclear. The CDR3 consists of 17 residues. Germline-derived CDR1 and CDR2 are SGHTA and FQGTGA. V dropped 0 bases and J dropped 0 bases, with 14 bases sitting between them. CDR3 residues: CASSLTGGVNMNTEAFF. CDR3 sequence (DNA): TGTGCCAGCAGCTTAACCGGCGGGGTGAACATGAACACTGAAGCTTTCTTT. Variable domain in full (rest from reference TRBV7-3 and TRBJ1-1): GAGVSQTPSNKVTEKGKYVELRCDPISGHTALYWYRQSLGQGPEFLIYFQGTGAADDSGLPNDRFFAVRPEGSVSTLKIQRTERGDSAVYLCASSLTGGVNMNTEAFFGQGTRLTVV.

The count of this clone is one. V gene TRBV6-1 combines with J gene TRBJ2-3; perhaps TRBD1 as D (5 bases). Germline V lookup: CDR1 MNHNS, CDR2 SASEGT. This CDR3 region has 15 residues. Trimming removed 6 bases at V and 2 bases at J, with 15 bases between. CDR3 coding DNA: TGTGCCAGCAGCCCGGACACCCTCGCCACAGATACGCAGTATTTT. Translating it yields CASSPDTLATDTQYF.

The CDR3 here is CASSGPGQNTGELFF. In DNA, the CDR3 is TGTGCCAGCAGTGGTCCGGGACAGAACACCGGGGAGCTGTTTTTT. This rearrangement joins TRBV2 to TRBJ2-2; maybe TRBD1 (6 bases). The CDR3 runs to 15 residues. Germline CDR1 reads SNHLY; CDR2 reads FYNNEI. Trimming pared 4 bases from V and 1 base from J, leaving 10 bases between.